This TCR beta chain comes out of a study of identical twins. cDNA carried unique molecular identifiers, and a universal primer site was added by template switching. TCRdb processed the 5' RACE reads anew with MiXCR; each CDR3 protein has one entry. The table shows a few hundred thousand distinct CDR3 sequences, with under 20% occurring only once. Trimming took 7 bases from V and 0 from J, leaving 16 bases between them. Per germline, CDR1 DFQATT and CDR2 SNEGSKA (reference sequence). The length of the CDR3 is 15 residues. This clonotype was seen a handful of times. As yet, its antigen is unknown. Study results and limitations: While abundant cord blood beta clonotypes carried fewer insertions, memory repertoires showed no such pattern.

The chain has TRBV20-1 and TRBJ2-1, with D possibly TRBD1 on 6 matching bases. The clonotype was recovered from a man aged 50-60 years in good health. Sequencing was performed on naive T cells sorted from blood. CDR3 residues: CSVPVGGSSYNEQFF. DNA for the CDR3: TGCAGTGTCCCAGTAGGGGGATCCTCCTACAATGAGCAGTTCTTC.